The rows below give T cell receptor beta chains drawn from one sample of a study of T cell responses to AZD1222 COVID-19 vaccine. Method: immunoSEQ multiplex PCR; TCRdb's copy keeps in-frame clones and lacks some. Of about 97,000 clones in the sample, 70% to 90% were seen once. The sequences come from peripheral blood, collected on day 0 of AZD1222 vaccination. These receptor sequences come from an adult in good health. The conserved cysteine and the conserved F or W are not part of the CDR3 here. Fields, in order: J gene, V gene, CDR3 length, CDR3 protein.

TRBJ1-5 TRBV19 13 ASLSTPGGIQPQH
TRBJ2-1 TRBV5-1 12 ASRYGLNYNEQF
TRBJ1-3 TRBV7-9 13 ASSLVGLSGNTIY
TRBJ1-3 TRBV2 12 ASSTGTRGNTIY
TRBJ2-7 TRBV7-2 12 ASSYAGGAYEQY
TRBJ2-3 TRBV6-4 12 ASSHGEDTDTQY
TRBJ1-1 TRBV6-1 12 ASSDRGASTEAF
TRBJ1-1 TRBV23-1 9 AISPGTEAF
TRBJ1-2 TRBV4-1 14 ASSQWGTGPNYGYT
TRBJ1-1 TRBV11-1 10 ASSYHGTEAF
TRBJ1-6 TRBV11-2 12 ASSLTASGSPLH
TRBJ2-3 TRBV11-2 14 ASSLGLADGTDTQY
TRBJ1-1 TRBV3-1/TRBV3-2 12 ASSQDAGGRGAF